This entry lists 8 T cell receptor beta chains sequenced from one sample in a study of OX40 agonist ivuxolimab in advanced cancers. Data came from immunoSEQ multiplex PCR; TCRdb stores just in-frame clones and leaves some out. The sample includes 70,000 or so clones, 88% of them seen just once. Material: CD4+ or CD8+ T cells sorted from blood, obtained in a trial of the OX40 agonist ivuxolimab. Receptors originate from an adult with an advanced solid tumor such as melanoma, head and neck, liver or kidney cancer.

The chain carries TRBV28 and TRBJ2-2; weak D call: TRBD1 (6 bases). Germline-derived CDR1 and CDR2 are MDHEN and SYDVKM. Trimming took 5 bases from V and 4 from J, leaving 14 bases between them. CDR3 length equals 15 residues. The CDR3 coding sequence is TGTGCCAGCAGTCTCAACAGGGTTATCACCGGGGAGCTGTTTTTT. It codes for CASSLNRVITGELFF. The full variable domain, completed using reference TRBV28 and TRBJ2-2, is DVKVTQSSRYLVKRTGEKVFLECVQDMDHENMFWYRQDPGLGLRLIYFSYDVKMKEKGDIPEGYSVSREKKERFSLILESASTNQTSMYLCASSLNRVITGELFFGEGSRLTVL.

This chain links TRBV5-5 with TRBJ1-1, with D maybe TRBD1 (6 bases). V lost 4 bases, J lost 7 bases, and 20 bases lay in between. Germline V CDR1 and CDR2: SGHKS, YYEKEE (reference sequence). The CDR3 totals 15 residues. DNA of the CDR3: TGTGCCAGCAGCGAAACGACAGGAAATGACATTGAAGCTTTCTTT. Its translation: CASSETTGNDIEAFF.

This chain joins TRBV6-1 and TRBJ2-1, with TRBD2 identical over 11 bases. Germline lookup yields CDR1 MNHNS and CDR2 SASEGT. CDR3 length: 14 residues. V shed 2 bases and J 7 bases; nucleotides not matched to a gene: 1. The CDR3 loop reads CASSETSGGNEQFF. The CDR3 DNA reads TGTGCCAGCAGTGAAACTAGCGGGGGTAATGAGCAGTTCTTC.

The chain combines TRBV28 with TRBJ1-6; perhaps TRBD1 as D (6 bases). CDR3 length: 16 amino acids. The germline V gene has CDR1 MDHEN and CDR2 SYDVKM. Trimming pared 4 bases from V and 4 bases from J, leaving 14 bases between. CDR3 in amino acids: CASSSIGGLYNSPLHF. The CDR3 nucleotides are TGTGCCAGCAGTTCAATAGGGGGGCTTTATAATTCACCCCTCCACTTT.

The chain is built from TRBV14 and TRBJ2-7; TRBD1 matches at 9 bases. The ends lost 4 bases at V and 5 bases at J; junction bases unmatched: 9. This CDR3 contains 15 residues. The germline CDR1 and CDR2 sequences are SGHDN and FVKESK. The CDR3 loop reads CASSRGYTGGNEQYF. CDR3 bases: TGTGCCAGCAGCCGAGGATATACAGGGGGCAACGAGCAGTACTTC.

The chain couples TRBV5-4 to TRBJ2-3; 8 bases are shared with TRBD1. CDR1 is SGHNT and CDR2 is YYREEE in the germline V gene (reference sequence). V dropped 2 bases and J dropped 3; count of bases not matched to a gene: 5. The CDR3 is made up of 15 amino acids. The CDR3 sequence is CASSFLDRETDTQYF. For the CDR3, the DNA is TGTGCCAGCAGCTTTCTGGACAGGGAAACAGATACGCAGTATTTT.

This chain joins TRBV10-3 and TRBJ2-1; D unresolved. V was shortened by 0 bases and J by 0 bases, with 6 bases between the two germline ends. Germline CDR1 is ENHRY and CDR2 is SYGVKD. The CDR3 is made up of 15 amino acids. In nucleotides, the CDR3 is TGTGCCATCAGTGAGTCGACCAGCTCCTACAATGAGCAGTTCTTC. Amino acid sequence: CAISESTSSYNEQFF.

The chain has TRBV9 and TRBJ2-2; D not resolved. V lost 4 bases and J lost 7, with 11 bases in between. Germline values: CDR1 SGDLS, CDR2 YYNGEE. The CDR3 has 13 amino acids. As DNA, the CDR3 is TGTGCCAGCAGCCCTAATGATGTCGGGGAGCTGTTTTTT. Its protein is CASSPNDVGELFF.